This TCR beta chain was identified in a study of beta chain features in type 1 diabetes. The entirety of the isolated RNA underwent reverse transcription, so expressed TCRB transcripts were sequenced. Generated by immunoSEQ multiplex PCR, the TCRdb table keeps only in-frame clones and is missing some. The sample lists roughly 50,000 clones, under 55% occurring once. This clone was detected only a few times. Its specificity is unknown. Study-wide findings and caveats: When VDJ junctions were examined, type 1 diabetes patients showed fewer insertions and more deletions. Among patients with Type 1 diabetes, TCRB CDR3s were moderately but significantly shorter in every one of the four CD4+ subsets.

J lost 7 bases, V lost 6 bases, and 8 bases had no gene match. This CDR3 comprises 14 residues. In germline, CDR1 is KGHSH, CDR2 LQKENI. This sequence joins TRBV18 and TRBJ2-4; 8 nucleotides match TRBD1. The material sequenced was Tregs from blood. The origin of this receptor is a man younger than 45 with type 1 diabetes. CDR3 in DNA: TGTGCCAGCTCTTCGGACAGGGTCGGGAACATTCAGTACTTC. It is translated as CASSSDRVGNIQYF. Full variable domain (outside the CDR3, taken from reference TRBV18 and TRBJ2-4): NAGVMQNPRHLVRRRGQEARLRCSPMKGHSHVYWYRQLPEEGLKFMVYLQKENIIDESGMPKERFSAEFPKEGPSILRIQQVVRGDSAAYFCASSSDRVGNIQYFGAGTRLSVL.